This T cell receptor beta chain was identified during a study of blood T cells in healthy people across ages. Findings and limits, study-wide: PBMC samples, being unsorted, prevented any conclusive comparison of naive and antigen-experienced cells. Per-million-T-cell TCR beta diversity fell roughly linearly with age.

PBMCs, at least 7 million per sample, were isolated. Germline CDR1 and CDR2: DFQATT and SNEGSKA (reference sequence). The CDR3 spans 15 residues. A remark on this clonotype: The target antigen is unknown. One junction end does not reproduce the germline sequence, and a read error may be involved.

Alongside a J-beta primer mix, a sample-barcoded 5' primer served in a second PCR lasting roughly 6 to 11 cycles. MiXCR, run by TCRdb on the 5' RACE reads, gives a single entry per CDR3 protein. The sample shows about 730,000 distinct CDR3 sequences, around 40% of them seen only once. Sequenced: blood. The receptor comes from a woman aged 55-75 years in good health. V gene TRBV20-1 combines with J gene TRBJ2-1; perhaps TRBD2 as D (5 bases). CDR3 in DNA: TGCAGTACTAGAGATGTGAGGAGCTCCTACAATGAGCAGTTCTTC. Translation gives CSTRDVRSSYNEQFF.